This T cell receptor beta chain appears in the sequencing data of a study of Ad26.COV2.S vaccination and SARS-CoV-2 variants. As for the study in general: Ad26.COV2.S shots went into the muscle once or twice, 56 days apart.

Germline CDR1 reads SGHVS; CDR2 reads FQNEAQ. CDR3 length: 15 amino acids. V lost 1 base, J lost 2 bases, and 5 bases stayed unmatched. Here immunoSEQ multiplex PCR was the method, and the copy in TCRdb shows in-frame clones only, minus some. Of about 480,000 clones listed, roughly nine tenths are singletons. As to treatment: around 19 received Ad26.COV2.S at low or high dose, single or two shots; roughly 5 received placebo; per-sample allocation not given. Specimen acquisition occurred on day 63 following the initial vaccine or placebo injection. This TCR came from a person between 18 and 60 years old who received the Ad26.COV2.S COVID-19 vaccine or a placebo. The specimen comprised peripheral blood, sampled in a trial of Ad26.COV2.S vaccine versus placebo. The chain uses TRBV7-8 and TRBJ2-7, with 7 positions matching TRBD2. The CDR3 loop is CASSLGAGAPYEQYF. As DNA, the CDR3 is TGTGCCAGCAGCTTAGGGGCGGGAGCGCCCTACGAGCAGTACTTC.